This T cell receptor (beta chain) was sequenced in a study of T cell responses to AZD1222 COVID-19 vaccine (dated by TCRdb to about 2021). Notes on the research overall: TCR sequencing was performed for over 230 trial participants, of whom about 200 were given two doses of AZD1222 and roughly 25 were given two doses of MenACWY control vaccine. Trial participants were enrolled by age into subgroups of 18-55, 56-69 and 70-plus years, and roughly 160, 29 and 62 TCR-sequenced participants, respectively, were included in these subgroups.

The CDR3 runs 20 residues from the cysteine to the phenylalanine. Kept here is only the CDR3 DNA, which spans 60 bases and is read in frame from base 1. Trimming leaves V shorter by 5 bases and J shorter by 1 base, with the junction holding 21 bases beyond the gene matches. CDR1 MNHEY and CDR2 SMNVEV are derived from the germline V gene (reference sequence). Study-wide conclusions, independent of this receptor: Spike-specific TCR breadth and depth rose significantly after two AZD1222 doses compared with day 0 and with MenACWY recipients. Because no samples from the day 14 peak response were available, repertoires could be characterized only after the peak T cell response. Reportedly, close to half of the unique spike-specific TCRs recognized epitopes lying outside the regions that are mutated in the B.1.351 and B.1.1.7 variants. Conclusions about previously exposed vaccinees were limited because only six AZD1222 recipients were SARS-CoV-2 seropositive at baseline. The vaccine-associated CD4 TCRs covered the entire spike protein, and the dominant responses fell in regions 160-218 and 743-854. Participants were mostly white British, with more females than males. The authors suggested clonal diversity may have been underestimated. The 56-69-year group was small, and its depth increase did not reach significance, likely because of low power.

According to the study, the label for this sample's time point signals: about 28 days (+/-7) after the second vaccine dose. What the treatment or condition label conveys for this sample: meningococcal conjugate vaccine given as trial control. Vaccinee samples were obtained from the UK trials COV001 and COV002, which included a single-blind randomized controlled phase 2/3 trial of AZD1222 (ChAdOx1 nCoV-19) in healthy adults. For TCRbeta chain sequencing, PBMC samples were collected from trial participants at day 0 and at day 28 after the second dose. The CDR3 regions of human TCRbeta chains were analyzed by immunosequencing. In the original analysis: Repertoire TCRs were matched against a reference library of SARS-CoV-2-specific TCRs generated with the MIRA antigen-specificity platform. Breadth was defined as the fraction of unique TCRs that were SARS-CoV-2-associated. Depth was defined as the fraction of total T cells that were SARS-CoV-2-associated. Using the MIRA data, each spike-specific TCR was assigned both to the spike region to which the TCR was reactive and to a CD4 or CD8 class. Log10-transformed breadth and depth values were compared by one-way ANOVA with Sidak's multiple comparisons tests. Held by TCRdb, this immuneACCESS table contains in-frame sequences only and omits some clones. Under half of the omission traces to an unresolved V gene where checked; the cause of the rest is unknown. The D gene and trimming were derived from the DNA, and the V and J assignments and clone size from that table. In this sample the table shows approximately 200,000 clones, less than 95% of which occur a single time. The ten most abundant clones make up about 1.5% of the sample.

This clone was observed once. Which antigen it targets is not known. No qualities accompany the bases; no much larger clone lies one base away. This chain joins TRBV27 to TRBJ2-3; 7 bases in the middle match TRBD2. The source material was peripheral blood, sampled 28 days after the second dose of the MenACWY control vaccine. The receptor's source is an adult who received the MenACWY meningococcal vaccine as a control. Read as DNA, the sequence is TGTGCCAGCAGTCCACAGCGACCGGGACTATCAACGAGGGGCACAGATACGCAGTATTTT. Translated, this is CASSPQRPGLSTRGTDTQYF.